The entry that follows covers one TCR beta chain sequence. The antigen is undetermined. This entry is derived from a study of PD-1 blockade in mismatch repair-deficient tumors. The wider study: Patients had about eleven mismatch repair-deficient cancer types and were previously treated and progressing. Study outcomes and limitations: After pembrolizumab, tumor-resident clones rose rapidly, then generally contracted before radiologic responses.

All patients were mismatch repair deficient, assessed by either PCR or immunohistochemistry. The TCR-sequenced patients were three responders to pembrolizumab. TCRdb's table, derived via immunoSEQ multiplex PCR, lists solely in-frame clones and lacks some. The sample shows roughly 130,000 clones, about nine tenths of them seen only once. Sequencing used peripheral blood, obtained approximately 72 weeks after starting pembrolizumab. The source of this sequence is an adult with mismatch repair-deficient cancer.

In nucleotides, the CDR3 is TGTGCCAGCAGCGAGACTAGCGGAGACTACGAGCAGTACTTC. Translation gives CASSETSGDYEQYF. The chain uses TRBV7-2 and TRBJ2-7; 9 bases align to TRBD2. Germline V gene data show CDR1 as SGHTA and CDR2 as FQGNSA. Losses at the gene ends were 5 bases for V and 3 bases for J; bases not matched to a gene: 5. The CDR3 has 14 residues.